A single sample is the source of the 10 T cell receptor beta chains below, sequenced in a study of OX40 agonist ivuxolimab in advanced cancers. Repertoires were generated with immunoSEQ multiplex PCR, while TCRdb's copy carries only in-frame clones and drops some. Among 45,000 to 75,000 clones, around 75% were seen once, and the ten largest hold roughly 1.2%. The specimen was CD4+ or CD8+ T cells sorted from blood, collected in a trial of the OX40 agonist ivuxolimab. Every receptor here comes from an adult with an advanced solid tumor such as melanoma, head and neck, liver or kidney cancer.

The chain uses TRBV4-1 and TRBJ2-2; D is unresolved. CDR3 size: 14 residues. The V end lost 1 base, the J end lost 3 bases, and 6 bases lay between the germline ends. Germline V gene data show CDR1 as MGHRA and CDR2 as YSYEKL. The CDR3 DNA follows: TGCGCCAGCAGCCAAGTTACAGACACCGGGGAGCTGTTTTTT. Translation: CASSQVTDTGELFF.

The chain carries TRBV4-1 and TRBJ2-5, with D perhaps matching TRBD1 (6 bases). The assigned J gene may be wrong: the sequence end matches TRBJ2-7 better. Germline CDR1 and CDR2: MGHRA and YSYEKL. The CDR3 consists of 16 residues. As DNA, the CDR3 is TGCGCCAGCAGCAAAGGCGCCCTTAGGGGGTTTGGCGAGCAGTACTTC. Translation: CASSKGALRGFGEQYF.

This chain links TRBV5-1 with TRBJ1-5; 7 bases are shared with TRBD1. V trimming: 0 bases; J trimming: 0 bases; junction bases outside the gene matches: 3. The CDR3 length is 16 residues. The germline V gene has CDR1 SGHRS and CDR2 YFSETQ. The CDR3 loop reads CASSLGDSYSNQPQHF. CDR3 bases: TGCGCCAGCAGCTTGGGGGACAGTTATAGCAATCAGCCCCAGCATTTT.

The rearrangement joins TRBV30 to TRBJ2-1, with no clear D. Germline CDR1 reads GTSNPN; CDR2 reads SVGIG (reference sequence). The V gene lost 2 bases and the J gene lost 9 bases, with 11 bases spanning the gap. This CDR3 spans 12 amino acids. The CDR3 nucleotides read TGTGCCTGGAGTCCGGGTGGAGTTGAGCAGTTCTTC. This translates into CAWSPGGVEQFF.

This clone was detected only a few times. The DNA of the CDR3 is TGCAGTGCCCTCCCGAGAGACACCCAGTACTTC. This sequence encodes CSALPRDTQYF. The chain joins TRBV20-1 to TRBJ2-5; D remains ambiguous. The CDR3 length is 11 residues. Trimming removed 6 bases at V and 8 bases at J, with 13 bases between. Per the germline V gene, CDR1 is DFQATT and CDR2 is SNEGSKA (reference sequence).

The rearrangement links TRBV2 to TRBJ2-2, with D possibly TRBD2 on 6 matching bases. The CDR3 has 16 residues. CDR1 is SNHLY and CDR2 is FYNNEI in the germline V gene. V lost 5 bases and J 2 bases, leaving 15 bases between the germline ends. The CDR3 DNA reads TGTGCCAGCAGTCCCACCGGGACTTTTAACACCGGGGAGCTGTTTTTT. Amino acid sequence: CASSPTGTFNTGELFF.

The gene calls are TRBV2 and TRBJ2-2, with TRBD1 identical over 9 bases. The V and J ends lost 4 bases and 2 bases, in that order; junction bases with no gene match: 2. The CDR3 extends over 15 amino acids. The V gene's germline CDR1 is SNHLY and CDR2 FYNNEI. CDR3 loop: CASSGQGVNTGELFF. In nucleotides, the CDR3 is TGTGCCAGCAGTGGACAGGGGGTAAACACCGGGGAGCTGTTTTTT.

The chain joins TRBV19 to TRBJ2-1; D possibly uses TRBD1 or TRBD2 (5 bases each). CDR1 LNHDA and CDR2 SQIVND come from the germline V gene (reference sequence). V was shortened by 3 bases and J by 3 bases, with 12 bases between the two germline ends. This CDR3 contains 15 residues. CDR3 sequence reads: CASSMEGDLYNEQFF. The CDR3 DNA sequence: TGTGCCAGTAGTATGGAAGGGGACCTCTACAATGAGCAGTTCTTC.

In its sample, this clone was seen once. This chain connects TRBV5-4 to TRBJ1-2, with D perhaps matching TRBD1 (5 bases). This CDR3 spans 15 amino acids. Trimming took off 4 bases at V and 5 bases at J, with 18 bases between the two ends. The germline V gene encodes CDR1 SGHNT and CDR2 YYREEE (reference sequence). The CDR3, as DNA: TGTGCCAGCAGCCGCACCACGGGGCTAGGTTATGGCTACACCTTC. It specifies CASSRTTGLGYGYTF.

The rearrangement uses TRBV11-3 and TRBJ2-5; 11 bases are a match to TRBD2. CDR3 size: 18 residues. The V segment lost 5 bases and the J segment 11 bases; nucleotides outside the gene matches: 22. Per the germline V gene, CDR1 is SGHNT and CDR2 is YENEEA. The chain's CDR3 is CASSGRQGEVAGGPGQYF. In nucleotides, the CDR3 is TGTGCCAGCAGCGGAAGACAGGGGGAGGTAGCGGGAGGGCCTGGGCAGTACTTC.